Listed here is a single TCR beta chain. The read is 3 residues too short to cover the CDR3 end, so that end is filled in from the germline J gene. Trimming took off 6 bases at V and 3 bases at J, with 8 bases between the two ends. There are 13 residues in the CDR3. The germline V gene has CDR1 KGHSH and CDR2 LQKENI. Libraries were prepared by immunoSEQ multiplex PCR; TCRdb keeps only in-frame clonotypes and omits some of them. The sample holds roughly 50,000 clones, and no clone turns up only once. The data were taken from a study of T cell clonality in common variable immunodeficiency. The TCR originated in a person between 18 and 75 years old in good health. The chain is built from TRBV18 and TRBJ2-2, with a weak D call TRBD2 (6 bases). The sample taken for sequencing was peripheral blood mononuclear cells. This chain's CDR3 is CASSGLHTGELFF. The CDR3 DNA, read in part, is TGTGCCAGCTCGGGACTGCACACCGGGGAG.